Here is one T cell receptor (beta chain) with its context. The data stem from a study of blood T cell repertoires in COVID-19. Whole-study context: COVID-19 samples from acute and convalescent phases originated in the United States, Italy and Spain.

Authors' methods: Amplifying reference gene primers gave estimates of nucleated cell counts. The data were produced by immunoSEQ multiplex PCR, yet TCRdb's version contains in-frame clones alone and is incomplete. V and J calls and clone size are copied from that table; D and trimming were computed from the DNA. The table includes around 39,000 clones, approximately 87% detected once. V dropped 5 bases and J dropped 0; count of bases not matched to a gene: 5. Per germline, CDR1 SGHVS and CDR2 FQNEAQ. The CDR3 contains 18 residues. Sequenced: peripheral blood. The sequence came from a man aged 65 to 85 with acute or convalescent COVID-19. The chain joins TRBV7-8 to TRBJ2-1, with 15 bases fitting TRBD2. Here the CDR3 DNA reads TGTGCCAGCAGCCTGGGACTAGCGGGAGGCAGCTCCTACAATGAGCAGTTCTTC. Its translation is CASSLGLAGGSSYNEQFF.